This T cell receptor beta chain emerged from a study of blood T cell repertoires in COVID-19. Study background: The study drew acute and convalescent COVID-19 samples from the United States, Italy and Spain. PBMCs, B-cell-depleted T cells, or T cells provided the cDNA or gDNA that made up the material.

This clone was seen more than once but under ten times. Germline V gene sequence: CDR1 SGHVS, CDR2 FNYEAQ. V gave up 4 bases and J gave up 1 base, with 7 bases separating them. This CDR3 is built from 13 residues. Sequencing was performed with immunoSEQ multiplex PCR; in TCRdb, only in-frame clones are kept and a portion is missing. The data show around 68,000 clones, roughly nine tenths seen once. This sequence originates from a man aged 45 to 65 with active COVID-19. The rearrangement links TRBV7-6 to TRBJ1-1; no firm D call. Sequenced sample: peripheral blood. In DNA, the CDR3 is TGTGCCAGCAGCTCGGACTGGAACACTGAAGCTTTCTTT. Amino acids: CASSSDWNTEAFF.